This entry is about one T cell receptor beta chain. Its cognate antigen is unknown. Healthy and HIV-negative, the adult donors had no recent acute infections or vaccinations. Germline CDR1 reads MDHEN; CDR2 reads SYDVKM. The CDR3 runs to 14 residues. Germline trimming cut 6 bases from V and 2 bases from J; bases unmatched to any gene: 3. Measured with immunoSEQ multiplex PCR; TCRdb has only the in-frame clones, and not every one. The data hold roughly 1,100,000 clones, with about 75% observed a single time. These data belong to a study of shared clonotypes between healthy human individuals. Whole-study results and caveats: Non-shared clonotypes had lower generation probabilities than clonotypes shared by all four sorted-subset donors. It was expected that sequencing depth would affect clonotype sharing among donors. Naive CD4 clonotype sharing across several donors was around 5%.

Sequencing was done on a sample of memory CD4+ T cells sorted from blood. Subset specified: CD45RA-negative fraction. The receptor's source is a man aged 18-30 years in good health. The chain has TRBV28 and TRBJ1-4; 7 nucleotides align to TRBD1. The CDR3 DNA reads as TGTGCCAGCAGCCCGACAGGGACTAATGAAAAACTGTTTTTT. This sequence encodes CASSPTGTNEKLFF.